Here is one T cell receptor (beta chain) with its context. No cognate antigen has been identified for it. No per-base quality is available; no much larger clone lies one base away. This entry belongs to a study of Graves' ophthalmopathy and Graves' hyperthyroidism (dated by TCRdb to about 2018). As for the study more broadly: Peripheral blood was collected at initial diagnosis, prior to any treatment. TCR beta repertoire signatures were used to distinguish Graves' ophthalmopathy from Graves' hyperthyroidism and to predict progression to ophthalmopathy. In total, around 130 blood samples were TCR-sequenced: around 42 ophthalmopathy, about 75 hyperthyroidism and roughly 17 hyperthyroidism-to-ophthalmopathy patients. A discovery set of 95 to 100 patients (43 ophthalmopathy, just over 55 stable hyperthyroidism) was enrolled to explore V-J signatures distinguishing ophthalmopathy from hyperthyroidism. For independent validation, a separate cohort was made up of about 18 hyperthyroidism patients plus 17 patients who later progressed from hyperthyroidism to ophthalmopathy. In roughly six hyperthyroidism patients, the T-cell repertoire of thyroid tissue was compared with the T-cell repertoire of blood. Once sampling was done, hyperthyroidism patients were given methimazole at a starting dose of 30 mg daily, while ophthalmopathy patients were given high-dose intravenous methylprednisolone. Study-wide findings and limitations: Among expanded thyroid clonotypes with frequency above 0.001, most also showed up in blood, which suggests that blood repertoires may reflect the thyroid immune response. The 13-signature model separated ophthalmopathy from stable hyperthyroidism with roughly 88% sensitivity and about 84% specificity in cross-validation, and 80%/75% in the test set. In validation, the model predicted ophthalmopathy progression with nearly 71% sensitivity and roughly 72% specificity; roughly 11 predicted patients were CT-confirmed with GO in a median of approximately 6.5 months. Sample size was not predetermined statistically, and investigators were not blinded to group allocation.

Patients with ophthalmopathy had moderately to severely active disease, with a Clinical Activity Score of 3 or more, a NOSPECS grade of 4 or more, and a disease duration of less than 3 months. Patients with other autoimmune diseases, uncontrolled infections, pregnancy or lactation were excluded. Clinical symptoms, serum thyroxine, TRAb, thyroid ultrasound and orbital computed tomography formed the basis of the diagnosis. Ficoll-Paque density gradient centrifugation was used to isolate PBMCs from approximately 10 ml of fresh peripheral blood. Total RNA was extracted with Trizol reagent and quality-checked on an Agilent 2100 Bioanalyzer. For repertoire sequencing, TCR beta CDR3 regions were amplified from RNA transcripts. A first-round RT-PCR used HTBI primers with the Qiagen OneStep RT-PCR kit, followed by a second-round multiplex PCR, size selection and purification. Libraries were sequenced paired-end with 100 bp reads on an Illumina HiSeq2000. The authors' analysis ran thus. SOAPnuke was used to process the reads, removing any read that contained adapters or uncalled bases, had a mean Phred below 15, or lacked an exact match to the constant primer or identifier. COPE v1.2.5 was used to merge high-quality paired reads. Each unique nucleotide sequence was defined as a clonotype, and clonotypes were aligned to IMGT TRB V, D and J references with MiTCR v1.1. The analysis was limited to V-J combinations with a frequency above 0.0001, which together covered approximately 99% of repertoires. For each V-J combination, a TCR clonal expansion and chaos score was defined as the ratio of F50 clonal expansion to chaos observed in the TCRdist matrix. Welch's t-statistics and random forest were used to reduce features to about 14 V-J combinations, which were fed into a naive Bayes classifier. Thyroid-blood repertoire similarity was quantified with the Morisita-Horn index. The public reads were reprocessed in TCRdb via fastp at Q25 and MiXCR, keeping in-frame beta chains. Merged by CDR3 protein, the rows form single entries marked with the most common genes and DNA. The V and J calls come from TCRdb's annotation, not from the publication. Present in this sample are hundreds of thousands of distinct CDR3 sequences, roughly two fifths of which were seen just once. The ten largest clones capture 40% to 45% of the sample.

The sequenced sample consisted of peripheral blood. The source of this sequence is an adult man with Graves' ophthalmopathy.

The CDR3 corresponds to CATLDGRYGYTF. The nucleotide sequence reads TGTGCTACACTGGACGGTAGATATGGCTACACCTTC. The receptor chain draws on TRBV25-1 and TRBJ1-2, with the D gene not clear enough to name. Reading the germline V gene gives CDR1 MGHDK and CDR2 SYGVNS. The CDR3 sequence holds 12 residues, the cysteine and phenylalanine included. Only the CDR3 DNA is retained, 36 bases long and in frame from the first base.